This TCR beta chain is from a study of neoadjuvant anti-PD-1 for oral cavity cancer. Overall study: Patients without progression received a fourth nivolumab dose around day 43, then surgical resection on days 50-56.

Trimming removed 6 bases at V and 2 bases at J, with 8 bases between. CDR1 is ENHRY, CDR2 SYGVKD, per germline. The CDR3 is made up of 12 amino acids. Here immunoSEQ multiplex PCR was the method, and the copy in TCRdb shows in-frame clones only, minus some. The sample holds 75,000 or so clones, roughly 80% seen once. This receptor was identified in a person between 40 and 85 years old with oral cavity squamous cell carcinoma. J is TRBJ2-7 and V is TRBV10-3; no clear D gene. The specimen was PBMCs, collected before nivolumab (anti-PD-1) treatment. CDR3 DNA: TGTGCCATCAGAGATGGGACCTACGAGCAGTACTTC. Residues: CAIRDGTYEQYF.